Described below is a single TCR beta chain sequence and its context. Its antigen is as yet unknown. Through a sample-barcoded 5' primer and a J-beta primer mix, a second PCR was run for about 6 to 11 cycles. Unique molecular identifiers of 12 random nucleotides labeled each cDNA. TCRdb reanalysed the 5' RACE reads using MiXCR and keeps one entry per CDR3 protein. The table shows hundreds of thousands of distinct CDR3 sequences, with under 25% occurring only once. Germline V gives CDR1 SGHRS, CDR2 YFSETQ. The CDR3 has 16 residues. V shed 0 bases and J shed 1 base, with 12 bases lying between them. The data stem from a study of blood T cells in healthy people across ages. Study findings and constraints: Unsorted PBMC input precluded a conclusive naive versus antigen-experienced comparison. Strong correlation existed between TCR beta diversity and naive T cell percentage.

Sequenced: blood. V is TRBV5-1 and J is TRBJ2-3; a weak D match, TRBD2 (5 bases). The clonotype originates from a man between 65 and 85 years old in good health. The CDR3 spells CASSLAGRSGTDTQYF. In nucleotides, the CDR3 is TGCGCCAGCAGCTTGGCGGGGAGATCAGGCACAGATACGCAGTATTTT. Full variable domain (outside the CDR3, taken from reference TRBV5-1 and TRBJ2-3): KAGVTQTPRYLIKTRGQQVTLSCSPISGHRSVSWYQQTPGQGLQFLFEYFSETQRNKGNFPGRFSGRQFSNSRSEMNVSTLELGDSALYLCASSLAGRSGTDTQYFGPGTRLTVL.